Sequencing of this T cell receptor beta chain was carried out in a study of shared clonotypes between healthy human individuals. This clone appeared a few times. Each replicate PCR on the sorted subsets used about 220 ng DNA (roughly 27,000 T cell genomes). Produced via immunoSEQ multiplex PCR; TCRdb's table is partial and in-frame only. The sample holds 190,000 or so clones, roughly 70% seen once. Trimming took 1 base from V and 5 from J; bases not matched to a gene: 4. The CDR3 is 14 residues long. The germline CDR1 and CDR2 sequences are SGHTA and FQGNSA. The chain links TRBV7-2 to TRBJ1-2; 7 nucleotides match TRBD1. Sequenced material: memory CD4+ T cells sorted from blood. Subset specified: CD45RA-negative fraction. The TCR comes from a man aged 30 to 39 in good health. CDR3 coding DNA: TGTGCCAGCAGCTTAGGGACAGGAGTTTATGGCTACACCTTC. It yields the protein CASSLGTGVYGYTF.